Listed below are T cell receptor beta chains from one sample, sequenced in a study of blood T cells in healthy people across ages. From the 5' RACE reads, TCRdb called clonotypes with MiXCR, one entry per CDR3 protein. The sample holds 850,000 to 1,000,000 distinct CDR3 sequences, roughly 51% seen once. Sequences were obtained from blood. The receptors stem from a woman aged 55-69 years in good health. Both conserved end residues are part of each CDR3. A D gene is named only where the DNA matches it firmly. Size is stated for part of the rows, as once, few or many counts, or as a class when the clone is expanded.

abundance	j_gene	d_gene	v_gene	len	CDR3nt	CDR3aa
-	TRBJ1-1	-	TRBV4-3	19	TGCGCCAGCAGCCAAGATCAGTATGGACACTCGTTCATGAACACTGAAGCTTTCTTT	CASSQDQYGHSFMNTEAFF
-	TRBJ2-2	-	TRBV20-1	11	TGCAGTGCTAGGAATACCGGGGAGCTGTTTTTT	CSARNTGELFF
-	TRBJ1-1	-	TRBV29-1	11	TGCAGCGTTCAGTTGGGGGCAGGAGCTTTCTTT	CSVQLGAGAFF
-	TRBJ2-3	TRBD2	TRBV4-2	18	TGTGCCAGCAGCCAAGATGTCGGGCGGGAGGGCCTCGCAGATACGCAGTATTTT	CASSQDVGREGLADTQYF
-	TRBJ1-4	-	TRBV20-1	13	TGCAGTGCTAGAGGCAGGGCAGGTGAAAAACTGTTTTTT	CSARGRAGEKLFF
-	TRBJ2-7	TRBD2	TRBV4-1	17	TGCGCCAGCAGCCATGGACTAGCGGGAGAGTCGTCCTACGAGCAGTACTTC	CASSHGLAGESSYEQYF
-	TRBJ1-1	-	TRBV12-3/TRBV12-4	14	TGTGCCAGCAGTTGGCTGGGGGTTAACACTGAAGCTTTCTTT	CASSWLGVNTEAFF
-	TRBJ2-3	TRBD2	TRBV6-2/TRBV6-3	16	TGTGCCAGCAGTCACTGGACTAGCGGGAGGGCAGATACGCAGTATTTT	CASSHWTSGRADTQYF
-	TRBJ2-2	TRBD1	TRBV29-1	14	TGCAGCGTGGAACAGGGGTCGAGTGGCGGGGAGCTGTTTTTT	CSVEQGSSGGELFF
few	TRBJ2-7	TRBD2	TRBV7-4	17	TGTGCCAGCATCCTAGCAGTGAGGGAGGGCCTATTCTACGAGCAGTACTTC	CASILAVREGLFYEQYF
few	TRBJ2-3	TRBD2	TRBV20-1	14	TGCAGTGGGCGGGCTAGCGGGATAGGAGATACGCAGTATTTT	CSGRASGIGDTQYF
-	TRBJ1-2	-	TRBV5-1	13	TGCGCCAGCAGCCCGGACGGGGGAAGTGGCTACACCTTC	CASSPDGGSGYTF
-	TRBJ2-2	-	TRBV5-1	15	TGCGCCAGCAGCTTATGGGGACCCGGGACCGGGGAGCTGTTTTTT	CASSLWGPGTGELFF
-	TRBJ2-1	TRBD2	TRBV11-1	15	TGTGCCAGCAGCTCAATAGCGGGAGAAAGGAATGAGCAGTTCTTC	CASSSIAGERNEQFF
-	TRBJ2-3	-	TRBV20-1	15	TGCAGTGCTAGAGATGTTAGGGGCGAGACAGATACGCAGTATTTT	CSARDVRGETDTQYF
once	TRBJ1-1	-	TRBV20-1	13	TGCAGTGCCAGGAGGACAGAGTGCACTGAAGCTTTCTTT	CSARRTECTEAFF
-	TRBJ1-6	-	TRBV28	16	TGTGCCAGCAGTTTAGCGTCCGTGGCCTATAATTCACCCCTCCACTTT	CASSLASVAYNSPLHF
-	TRBJ2-2	-	TRBV6-4	16	TGTGCCAGCAAGAGGGAGTACAGAAAGAACACCGGGGAGCTGTTTTTT	CASKREYRKNTGELFF
-	TRBJ2-7	-	TRBV21-1	16	TGTGCCAGCAGCATTTCCGGGACTAGCGTACCCTACGAGCAGTACTTC	CASSISGTSVPYEQYF
-	TRBJ2-7	-	TRBV12-3/TRBV12-4	14	TGTGCCAGCAGTTTGGCGGGTTTTTACTACGAGCAGTACTTC	CASSLAGFYYEQYF
-	TRBJ2-1	TRBD1	TRBV5-1	15	TGCGCCAGCAGCTTGGGTTGGACAGGGTCCAATGAGCAGTTCTTC	CASSLGWTGSNEQFF
few	TRBJ2-7	TRBD1	TRBV28	16	TGTGCCAGCAGTCCCCCCGCCGACAGGGCGGCCCACGAGCAGTACTTC	CASSPPADRAAHEQYF
few	TRBJ1-6	-	TRBV5-5	14	TGTGCCAGCAGCTTGGCACTTACGAATTCACCCCTCCACTTT	CASSLALTNSPLHF
-	TRBJ2-3	-	TRBV5-1	15	TGCGCCAGCAGCTTGTCAGGGGCAGGCACAGATACGCAGTATTTT	CASSLSGAGTDTQYF
few	TRBJ2-7	-	TRBV7-2	13	TGTGCCAGCAGGAGTGGGGTCGGCTACGAGCAGTACTTC	CASRSGVGYEQYF
-	TRBJ2-1	TRBD2	TRBV10-3	14	TGTGCTACCTCTAGGCTAGCGGGAACCAATGAGCAGTTCTTC	CATSRLAGTNEQFF
-	TRBJ2-7	TRBD2	TRBV7-8	16	TGTGCCAGCAGCATCCGACTAGCGGGAGAACTCTACGAGCAGTACTTC	CASSIRLAGELYEQYF
few	TRBJ1-2	-	TRBV20-1	15	TGCAGTGCTCAGAGAGCGGGGGGCGCGGGATATGGCTACACCTTC	CSAQRAGGAGYGYTF
-	TRBJ2-2	TRBD1	TRBV27	14	TGTGCCACCCGACAGGGACCGAACACCGGGGAGCTGTTTTTT	CATRQGPNTGELFF
once	TRBJ2-1	TRBD1	TRBV7-7	17	TGTGCCAGCAGCCCGGAGGCGACAGGGTCGGTTTACAATGAGCAGTTCTTC	CASSPEATGSVYNEQFF
few	TRBJ2-2	-	TRBV7-2	12	TGTGCCAGCAGCTTAGCCGTCGGGGAGCTGTTTTTT	CASSLAVGELFF
few	TRBJ2-7	TRBD2	TRBV20-1	16	TGCAGTGCTAGAGATCCTCGGCTAGCGGGAACCTACGAGCAGTACTTC	CSARDPRLAGTYEQYF
-	TRBJ2-3	-	TRBV10-3	15	TGTGCCATCAGTGGACTAGTCGGCAAGATAGGGGCCCGGTATTTT	CAISGLVGKIGARYF
once	TRBJ2-7	-	TRBV25-1	15	TGTGCCAGCAGTGGGGCCCCCCTATCAGGGCACGAGCAGTACTTC	CASSGAPLSGHEQYF
once	TRBJ2-1	-	TRBV12-3/TRBV12-4	13	TGTGCCTGTACCCGTGGGTCCTACAATGAGCAGTTCTTC	CACTRGSYNEQFF
-	TRBJ1-4	-	TRBV7-9	17	TGTGCCAGCAGCAGATGGACAAGCCAGGGCTTTCCTGAAAAACTGTTTTTT	CASSRWTSQGFPEKLFF
-	TRBJ1-5	-	TRBV20-1	14	TGCAGTGCTCATGATCGTATCGGCAATCAGCCCCAGCATTTT	CSAHDRIGNQPQHF
-	TRBJ2-3	-	TRBV12-3/TRBV12-4	13	TGTGCCAGCAGTAGATGGTCCCCAGATACGCAGTATTTT	CASSRWSPDTQYF
-	TRBJ2-5	-	TRBV7-2	13	TGTGCCAGCCGGCGGGCGCCCCAAGAGACCCAGTACTTC	CASRRAPQETQYF
-	TRBJ2-7	-	TRBV28	15	TGTGCCAGCAGTTTACGACCAACTAGAGACTACGAGCAGTACTTC	CASSLRPTRDYEQYF
-	TRBJ1-2	TRBD1	TRBV4-3	16	TGCGCCAGCAGCCAAGATAGTAGGGGGCGCAACTATGGCTACACCTTC	CASSQDSRGRNYGYTF
-	TRBJ1-4	-	TRBV28	17	TGTGCCAGCAGTTTCAATCTATTAGCGCAGGGTGGGGAAAAACTGTTTTTT	CASSFNLLAQGGEKLFF
-	TRBJ2-6	-	TRBV7-2	16	TGTGCCAGCAGCTTTGGGATTGGCTCTGGGGCCAACGTCCTGACTTTC	CASSFGIGSGANVLTF
-	TRBJ2-1	TRBD1	TRBV19	16	TGTGCCAGTACCCTCGGACAGGTCGCCTCCTACAATGAGCAGTTCTTC	CASTLGQVASYNEQFF
-	TRBJ2-5	TRBD2	TRBV9	15	TGTGCCAGCAGCGTAGTAGCGGGGGGCTCGGGGGGGCAGTACTTC	CASSVVAGGSGGQYF
-	TRBJ2-5	-	TRBV2	13	TGTACCAGCAGTTCTTCAGGGTGGGAGACCCAGTACTTC	CTSSSSGWETQYF
-	TRBJ1-1	-	TRBV21-1	12	TGTGCCAGCAGGAGGGATGGGACTGAAGCTTTCTTT	CASRRDGTEAFF
-	TRBJ2-7	-	TRBV6-1	15	TGTGCCAGCAGTGAAACCTGGCAAAAGAAGCACGAGCAGTACTTC	CASSETWQKKHEQYF
-	TRBJ2-4	-	TRBV6-6	14	TGTGCCAGCACCAACGTCGGCATATTCTACGAGCGGTACTTC	CASTNVGIFYERYF
-	TRBJ2-4	-	TRBV4-1	16	TGCGCCAGCAGCCTCATTCCGACGGGGGCCAAAAACATTCAGTACTTC	CASSLIPTGAKNIQYF
-	TRBJ2-2	-	TRBV20-1	16	TGCAGTGCTAGAGATGGGCGGGCCACGAACACCGGGGAGCTGTTTTTT	CSARDGRATNTGELFF
-	TRBJ2-7	TRBD1	TRBV24-1	15	TGTGCCACCAGTGATACCCGACAGGGAAGGGACGAGCAGTACTTC	CATSDTRQGRDEQYF
-	TRBJ2-5	TRBD2	TRBV9	15	TGTGCCAGCAGCTCTAGCGGGAGCGTTTTGGAGACCCAGTACTTC	CASSSSGSVLETQYF
-	TRBJ1-4	-	TRBV11-2	17	TGTGCCAGCAGCTTAAGGCAGGCAACTGCAACTAATGAAAAACTGTTTTTT	CASSLRQATATNEKLFF